This T cell receptor beta chain is from a study of T cell responses to AZD1222 COVID-19 vaccine. Findings and limits, study-wide: The donor group comprised mostly white British people and more females; the analysis possibly underestimated clonal diversity.

This clone showed up just a few times. Its antigen is not identified. The data were produced by immunoSEQ multiplex PCR, yet TCRdb's version contains in-frame clones alone and is incomplete. Among tens of thousands of clones, 90% to 95% were seen once, and the ten largest hold roughly 5.6%. This TCR was recovered from an adult in good health. This sample comprised peripheral blood, obtained on day 0 of AZD1222 vaccination.

The CDR3, as DNA: TGTGCCAGCAGCCGAGGGACAGGGAAGGACACTGAAGCTTTCTTT. This translates into CASSRGTGKDTEAFF. The chain carries TRBV5-4 and TRBJ1-1, with 9 bases aligning to TRBD1. J gave up 3 bases and V 4 bases, and 7 bases lay outside the gene matches. This CDR3 region has 15 residues. Germline V gene lookup returns CDR1 SGHNT and CDR2 YYREEE (reference sequence).